This entry lists 11 T cell receptor beta chains sequenced from one sample in a study of T cells in Graves' hyperthyroidism and ophthalmopathy. RNA transcripts served as the template for amplifying TCR beta CDR3 regions. First-round RT-PCR with HTBI primers amplified the TCR CDR3 region. TCRdb passed the multiplex PCR reads through MiXCR, listing each CDR3 protein once. The data contain about 640,000 distinct CDR3 sequences, about 15% of them seen just once; the ten biggest clones take up around 12%. Sequencing was performed on blood. The receptors originated from a woman aged 50 to 60 with Graves' ophthalmopathy.

This clonotype came up many times. The V and J genes are TRBV30 and TRBJ2-1; 10 bases align to TRBD1. Per germline, CDR1 GTSNPN and CDR2 SVGIG (reference sequence). Losses at the gene ends were 5 bases for V and 8 bases for J; bases not matched to a gene: 3. The CDR3 spans 12 residues. The CDR3 bases are TGTGCCTGGGGTGACAGGGGGCATGAGCAGTTCTTC. This codes for CAWGDRGHEQFF.

The table lists this clonotype with many counts. This chain connects TRBV28 to TRBJ1-2, with TRBD1 as a possible D gene (6 bases). V was cut by 6 bases and J by 3 bases, with 14 bases left in between. CDR3 length equals 14 residues. Germline values: CDR1 MDHEN, CDR2 SYDVKM. CDR3 DNA sequence: TGTGCCAGCAGATTGACCGGGACATACTATGGCTACACCTTC. Residues: CASRLTGTYYGYTF.

The table lists this clonotype with many counts. The chain couples TRBV11-2 to TRBJ1-1; D is uncertain. Trimming removed 2 bases from V and 8 bases from J, with 12 bases in between. Per the germline V gene, CDR1 is SGHAT and CDR2 is FQNNGV. The CDR3 consists of 13 residues. For the CDR3, the DNA is TGTGCCAGCAGCTTAACCGGGAATCGGGAAGCTTTCTTT. Amino acids: CASSLTGNREAFF.

This clonotype was counted ten times or more. The chain has TRBV12-5 and TRBJ2-7, with D unclear. The CDR3 is 17 amino acids. Trimming shortened V by 0 bases and J by 0 bases, and 15 bases separated the two germline ends. Germline V gene lookup returns CDR1 LGHNT and CDR2 FRNRAP. The CDR3 sequence: CASGLVILQASSYEQYF. The CDR3 DNA reads TGTGCTAGTGGTTTGGTAATTCTTCAGGCTAGCTCCTACGAGCAGTACTTC.

This clonotype has at least ten counts. This chain joins TRBV7-2 and TRBJ2-7; TRBD2 aligns across 7 bases. Germline loops: CDR1 SGHTA, CDR2 FQGNSA. CDR3 length equals 14 residues. V shed 1 base and J 3 bases; nucleotides not matched to a gene: 3. The DNA for the CDR3 is TGTGCCAGCAGCTTAGGGGGGGGGGTCTACGAGCAGTACTTC. Translating it yields CASSLGGGVYEQYF.

This clonotype was counted ten times or more. The chain has TRBV30 and TRBJ2-3, with 7 bases fitting TRBD1. The germline CDR1 and CDR2 sequences are GTSNPN and SVGIG (reference sequence). The CDR3 has 14 amino acids. V lost 0 bases, J lost 4 bases, and 4 bases stayed unmatched. The CDR3 bases are TGTGCCTGGAGTGTTTCAGGGGGAGCAGATACGCAGTATTTT. It translates to CAWSVSGGADTQYF.

The gene calls are TRBV6-1 and TRBJ1-6, with a weak D call TRBD1 (5 bases). The germline V gene encodes CDR1 MNHNS and CDR2 SASEGT. There are 14 residues in the CDR3. V lost 4 bases, J lost 5 bases, and 9 bases lay in between. The CDR3 reads CASSADTNNSPLHF. The CDR3 DNA sequence: TGTGCCAGCAGTGCGGACACCAATAATTCACCCCTCCACTTT.

This clonotype has at least ten counts. The rearrangement uses TRBV6-2 or TRBV6-3 and TRBJ2-3, with 9 bases aligning to TRBD2. CDR1 and CDR2 from the germline V gene are MNHEY and SVGEGT. This CDR3 spans 15 amino acids. The trim removed 2 bases at V and 3 bases at J, leaving 3 bases unmatched. The CDR3 region has the DNA TGTGCCAGCAGTTACGTGCGGGGGGGGACAGATACGCAGTATTTT. This gives the protein CASSYVRGGTDTQYF.

V gene TRBV11-3 combines with J gene TRBJ2-7; 9 positions agree with TRBD1. The CDR3 extends over 14 amino acids. Germline V CDR1 and CDR2: SGHNT, YENEEA. J gave up 5 bases and V 0 bases, and 2 bases lay outside the gene matches. CDR3 region: CASSLDRDRDEQYF. CDR3 nucleotides: TGTGCCAGCAGCTTAGACCGGGACAGGGACGAGCAGTACTTC.

The J gene is TRBJ2-3, the V gene TRBV6-1; 7 bases align to TRBD1. Losses at the gene ends were 10 bases for V and 6 bases for J; bases not matched to a gene: 10. The CDR3 covers 13 residues. The V gene's germline CDR1 is MNHNS and CDR2 SASEGT. The chain's CDR3 is CATSTGTGDTQYF. CDR3 in DNA: TGTGCCACCTCGACAGGGACGGGGGATACGCAGTATTTT.

This clonotype was counted many times. V and J are TRBV6-2 or TRBV6-3 and TRBJ2-7; the match to TRBD2 covers 10 bases. The CDR3 totals 16 residues. J was trimmed by 3 bases and V by 6 bases; bases with no gene match: 11. CDR1 is MNHEY, CDR2 SVGEGT, per germline. CDR3 DNA sequence: TGTGCCAGCAGCCTACAAGGACTAGCGGCCTACTACGAGCAGTACTTC. Translation gives CASSLQGLAAYYEQYF.